Given below is one T cell receptor (beta chain) in context. Its target is not known. The junction shows a germline mismatch at one end, possibly a read error. Germline loops: CDR1 SEHNR, CDR2 FQNEAQ (reference sequence). The CDR3 totals 15 residues. This entry comes from a study of T cell repertoires in cytomegalovirus infection. Study details: CMV epitopes that were recently identified and HLA-C-restricted were used alongside well-studied HLA-B-restricted ones. Matching HLA type, along with CMV infection, was indicated by public TCR beta signatures. Overall study results and limits: Carriage of CMV together with the relevant HLA was identifiable through cumulative public TCR beta family frequency. The response measured ex vivo was dominated by TCR beta clonotypes (HLA-C-restricted and CMV-specific).

A single record per CDR3 protein comes from TCRdb applying MiXCR to the reads. The table has around 500,000 distinct CDR3 sequences, under 45% seen once. The chain recombines TRBV7-9 with TRBJ2-3; TRBD2 matches 7 bases. The TCR comes from a human donor in good health (CMV status not recorded). Some clones in this sample may be carry-over from other donors' samples. Sequenced material: cultured PBMCs, taken from culture after CMV antigen stimulation. The CDR3 bases are TGTGCCAGCAGGGCGGGGATGACTAGCACAGATACGAAGTATTTT. It codes for CASRAGMTSTDTKYF. Combining the CDR3 with reference TRBV7-9 and TRBJ2-3 gives the whole variable domain DTGVSQNPRHKITKRGQNVTFRCDPISEHNRLYWYRQTLGQGPEFLTYFQNEAQLEKSRLLSDRFSAERPKGSFSTLEIQRTEQGDSAMYLCASRAGMTSTDTKYFGPGTRLTVL.